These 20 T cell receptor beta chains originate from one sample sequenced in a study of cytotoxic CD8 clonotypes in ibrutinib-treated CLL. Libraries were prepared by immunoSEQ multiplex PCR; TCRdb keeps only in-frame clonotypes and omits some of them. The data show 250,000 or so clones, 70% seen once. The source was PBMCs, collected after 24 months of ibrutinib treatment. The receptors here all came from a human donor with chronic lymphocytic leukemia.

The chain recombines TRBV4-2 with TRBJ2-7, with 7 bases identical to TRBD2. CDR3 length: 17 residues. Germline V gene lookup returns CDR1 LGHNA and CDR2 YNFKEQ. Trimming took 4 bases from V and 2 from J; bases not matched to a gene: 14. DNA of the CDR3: TGTGCCAGCAGCCCCGATGGGCTAGCGGAATCCCCCTACGAGCAGTACTTC. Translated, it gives CASSPDGLAESPYEQYF.

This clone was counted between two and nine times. The CDR3 DNA follows: TGTGCCAGCAGTGGGACGCTGAGTGGGGCCAACGTCCTGACTTTC. This encodes CASSGTLSGANVLTF. The chain has TRBV6-5 and TRBJ2-6, with D perhaps TRBD1 or TRBD2 (5 bases each). This CDR3 region has 15 residues. Germline V gene data show CDR1 as MNHEY and CDR2 as SVGAGI. Trimming removed 5 bases from V and 3 bases from J, with 11 bases in between.

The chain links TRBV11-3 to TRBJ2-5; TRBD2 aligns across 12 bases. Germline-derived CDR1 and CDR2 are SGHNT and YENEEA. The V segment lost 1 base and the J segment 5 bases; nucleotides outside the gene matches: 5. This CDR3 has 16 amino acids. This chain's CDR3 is CASSLGVTSGSETQYF. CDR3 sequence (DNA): TGTGCCAGCAGCTTAGGTGTGACTAGCGGGAGTGAGACCCAGTACTTC.

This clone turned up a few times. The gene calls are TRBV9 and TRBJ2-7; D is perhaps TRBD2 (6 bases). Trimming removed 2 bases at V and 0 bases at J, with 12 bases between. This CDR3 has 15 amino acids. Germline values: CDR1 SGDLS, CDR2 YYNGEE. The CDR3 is CASSVLASDSYEQYF. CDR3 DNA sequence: TGTGCCAGCAGCGTGCTAGCGTCTGACTCCTACGAGCAGTACTTC.

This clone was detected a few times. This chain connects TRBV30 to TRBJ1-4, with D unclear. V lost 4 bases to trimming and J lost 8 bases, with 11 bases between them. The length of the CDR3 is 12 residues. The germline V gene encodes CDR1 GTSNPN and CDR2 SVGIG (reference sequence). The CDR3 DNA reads TGTGCCTGGACGGGGTCGGAAGAAAAACTGTTTTTT. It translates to CAWTGSEEKLFF.

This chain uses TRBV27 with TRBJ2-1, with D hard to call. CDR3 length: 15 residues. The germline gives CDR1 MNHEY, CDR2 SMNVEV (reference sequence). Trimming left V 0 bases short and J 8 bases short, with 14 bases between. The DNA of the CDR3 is TGTGCCAGCAGTTTATCGGCTAGTAACCCCCATGAGCAGTTCTTC. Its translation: CASSLSASNPHEQFF.

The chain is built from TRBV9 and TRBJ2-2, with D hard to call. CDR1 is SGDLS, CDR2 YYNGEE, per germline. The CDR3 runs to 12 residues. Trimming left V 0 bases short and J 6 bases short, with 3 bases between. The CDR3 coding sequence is TGTGCCAGCAGCGTAGTAGCCGGGGAGCTGTTTTTT. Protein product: CASSVVAGELFF.

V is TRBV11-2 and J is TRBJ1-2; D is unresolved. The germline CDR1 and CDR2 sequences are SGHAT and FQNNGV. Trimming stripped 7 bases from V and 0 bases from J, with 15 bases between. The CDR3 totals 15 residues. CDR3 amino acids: CASNTFAAANYGYTF. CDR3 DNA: TGTGCCAGCAACACCTTCGCTGCAGCTAACTATGGCTACACCTTC.

CDR3 loop: CACNTFFNSYEQYF. The CDR3, as DNA: TGTGCCTGTAACACCTTCTTCAACTCCTACGAGCAGTACTTC. The J gene is TRBJ2-7, the V gene TRBV30; no clear D gene. Germline lookup yields CDR1 GTSNPN and CDR2 SVGIG (reference sequence). The CDR3 is made up of 14 amino acids. V lost 6 bases to trimming and J lost 0 bases, with 15 bases between them.

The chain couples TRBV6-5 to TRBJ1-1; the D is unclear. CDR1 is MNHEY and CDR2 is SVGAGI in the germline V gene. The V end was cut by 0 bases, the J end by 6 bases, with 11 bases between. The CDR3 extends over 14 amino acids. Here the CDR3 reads CASSYSIRWAEAFF. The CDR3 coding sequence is TGTGCCAGCAGTTACTCGATTCGGTGGGCTGAAGCTTTCTTT.

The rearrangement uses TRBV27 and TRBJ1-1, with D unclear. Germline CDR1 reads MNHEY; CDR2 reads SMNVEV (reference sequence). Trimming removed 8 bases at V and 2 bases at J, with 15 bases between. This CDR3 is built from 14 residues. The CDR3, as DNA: TGTGCCAGCGCCCCCGAGGGATACAACACTGAAGCTTTCTTT. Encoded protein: CASAPEGYNTEAFF.

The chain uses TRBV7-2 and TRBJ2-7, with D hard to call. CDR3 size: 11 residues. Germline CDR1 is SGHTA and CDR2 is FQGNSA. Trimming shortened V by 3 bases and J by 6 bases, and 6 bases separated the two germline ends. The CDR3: CASSFSREQYF. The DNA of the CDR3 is TGTGCCAGCAGCTTTTCCCGCGAGCAGTACTTC.

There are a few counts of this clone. The CDR3 is CSEAGSEAFF. CDR3 coding DNA: TGCAGTGAAGCCGGGAGTGAAGCTTTCTTT. The rearrangement uses TRBV20-1 and TRBJ1-1; D not certain. The length of the CDR3 is 10 residues. Trimming pared 7 bases from V and 7 bases from J, leaving 10 bases between. Germline V gene data show CDR1 as DFQATT and CDR2 as SNEGSKA (reference sequence).

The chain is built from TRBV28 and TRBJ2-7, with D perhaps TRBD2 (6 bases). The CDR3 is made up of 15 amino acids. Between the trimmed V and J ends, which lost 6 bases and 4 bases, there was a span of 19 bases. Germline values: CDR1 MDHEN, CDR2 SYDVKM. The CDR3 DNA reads TGTGCCAGCAGCTCGACTAGTTCCTTTGTTTACGAGCAGTACTTC. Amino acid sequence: CASSSTSSFVYEQYF.

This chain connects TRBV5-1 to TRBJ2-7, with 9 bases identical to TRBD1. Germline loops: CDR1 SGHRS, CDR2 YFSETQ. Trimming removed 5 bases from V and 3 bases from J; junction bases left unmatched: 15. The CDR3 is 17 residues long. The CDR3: CASSITGGEFRVYEQYF. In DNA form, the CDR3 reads TGCGCCAGCAGTATAACAGGGGGCGAATTCCGCGTCTACGAGCAGTACTTC. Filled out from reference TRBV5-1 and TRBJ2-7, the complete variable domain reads KAGVTQTPRYLIKTRGQQVTLSCSPISGHRSVSWYQQTPGQGLQFLFEYFSETQRNKGNFPGRFSGRQFSNSRSEMNVSTLELGDSALYLCASSITGGEFRVYEQYFGPGTRLTVT.

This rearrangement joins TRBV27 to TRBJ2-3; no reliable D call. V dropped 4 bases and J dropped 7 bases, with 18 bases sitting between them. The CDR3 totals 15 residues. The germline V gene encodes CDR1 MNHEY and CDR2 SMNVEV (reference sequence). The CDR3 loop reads CASSWGRTIANTQYF. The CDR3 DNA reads TGTGCCAGCAGTTGGGGTCGAACGATCGCAAATACGCAGTATTTT.

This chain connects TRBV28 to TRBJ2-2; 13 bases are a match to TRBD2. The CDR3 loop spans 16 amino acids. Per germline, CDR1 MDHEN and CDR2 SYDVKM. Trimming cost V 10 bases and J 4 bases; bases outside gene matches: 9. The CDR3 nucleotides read TGTGCCACCGGGGGAGGACTAGCGGGAGCCACCGGGGAGCTGTTTTTT. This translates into CATGGGLAGATGELFF.

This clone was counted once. The DNA for the CDR3 is TGTGCCAGCAGCCCGGGGACTAGCGGGACTAACACAGATACGCAGTATTTT. Translated: CASSPGTSGTNTDTQYF. This chain joins TRBV5-5 and TRBJ2-3, with 13 bases matching TRBD2. The CDR3 is 17 residues long. The J segment lost 2 bases and the V segment lost 4 bases, leaving 7 bases of the junction unmatched. Germline V gene lookup returns CDR1 SGHKS and CDR2 YYEKEE (reference sequence).

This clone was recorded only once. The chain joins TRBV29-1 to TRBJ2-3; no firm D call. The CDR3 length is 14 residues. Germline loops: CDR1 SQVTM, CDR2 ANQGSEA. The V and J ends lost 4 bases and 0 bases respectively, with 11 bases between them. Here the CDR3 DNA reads TGCAGCGTTGTCCCGGCCCATAGCACAGATACGCAGTATTTT. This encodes CSVVPAHSTDTQYF.

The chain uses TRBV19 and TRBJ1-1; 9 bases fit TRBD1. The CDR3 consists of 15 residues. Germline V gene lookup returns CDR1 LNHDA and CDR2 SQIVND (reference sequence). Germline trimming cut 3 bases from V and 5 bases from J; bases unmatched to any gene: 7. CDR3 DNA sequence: TGTGCCAGTAGTATTTGGACAGGGGTTCGGACTGAAGCTTTCTTT. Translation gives CASSIWTGVRTEAFF.